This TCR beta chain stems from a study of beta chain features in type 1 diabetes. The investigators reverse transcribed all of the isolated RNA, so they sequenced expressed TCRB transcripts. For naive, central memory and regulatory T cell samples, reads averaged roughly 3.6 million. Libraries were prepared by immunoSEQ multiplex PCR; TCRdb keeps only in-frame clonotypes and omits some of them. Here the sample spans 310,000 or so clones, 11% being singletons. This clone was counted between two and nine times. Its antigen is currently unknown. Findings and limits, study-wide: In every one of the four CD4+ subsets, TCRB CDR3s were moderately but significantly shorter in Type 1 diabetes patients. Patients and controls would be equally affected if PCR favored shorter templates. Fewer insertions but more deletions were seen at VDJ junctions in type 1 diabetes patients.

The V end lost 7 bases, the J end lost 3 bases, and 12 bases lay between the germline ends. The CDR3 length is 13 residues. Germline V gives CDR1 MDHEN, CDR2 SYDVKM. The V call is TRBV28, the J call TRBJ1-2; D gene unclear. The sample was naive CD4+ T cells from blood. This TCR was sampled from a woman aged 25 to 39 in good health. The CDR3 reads CASISPGDYGYTF. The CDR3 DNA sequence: TGTGCCAGCATCTCCCCGGGAGACTATGGCTACACCTTC.